This T cell receptor beta chain was recovered during a study of PD-1 blockade in mismatch repair-deficient tumors (dated by TCRdb to about 2017). For the wider study: Between September 2013 and September 2016, the trial enrolled 85 to 100 consecutive patients with over nine mismatch repair-deficient cancer types, every one of whom had been previously treated and was progressing. Tumor-associated T cell clones in the peripheral blood of patients responding to PD-1 blockade were tracked using deep sequencing of TCR CDR3 regions. What the research found in general, with its limitations: Clones residing in the tumor, which were often undetectable in blood before treatment, expanded quickly after pembrolizumab and then contracted, generally before radiologic responses.

Comment on this clone: The clone's antigen remains unknown. No per-base quality is available; no much larger clone lies one base away.

What the time point label conveys for this sample: peripheral blood before pembrolizumab. For each enrolled patient, mismatch repair deficiency was established using either polymerase chain reaction or immunohistochemistry. A few patients who responded to pembrolizumab therapy underwent TCR sequencing. The phase II trial prospectively tested pembrolizumab PD-1 blockade in advanced mismatch repair-deficient cancers regardless of tissue of origin. Peripheral blood T cell samples were gathered serially, both before PD-1 blockade started and at multiple time points afterward. Blood sampling times were reported as weeks after the first pembrolizumab dose. The library was produced with the immunoSEQ multiplex PCR assay. Not all clones reach the TCRdb copy of this immuneACCESS table, which keeps in-frame sequences only. Checked studies attribute under half of the gap to unresolved V genes and leave the rest unexplained. This sample comprises about 25,000 clones, less than 85% of them detected only once. 2.9% of the sample is in the top ten clones.

Reading the germline V gene gives CDR1 MGHDK and CDR2 SYGVNS. V is pared back by 5 bases and J by 0 bases, with 20 bases lying between the germline termini. The CDR3 has 17 amino acids, counting the end cysteine and phenylalanine. CDR3 DNA is the only sequence kept; it has 51 bases, read in frame from the first base. The sequence came from an adult with mismatch repair-deficient cancer. This specimen was PBMCs, taken before pembrolizumab treatment. The sequence links TRBV25-1 to TRBJ2-7; TRBD1 is perhaps the D gene, given 5 matching bases. The DNA sequence follows: TGTGCCAGCAGTAAGAAGGGGCCACTGCAGAGCTCCTACGAGCAGTACTTC. The resulting protein is CASSKKGPLQSSYEQYF.